Shown below are 25 T cell receptor beta chains from a single sample sequenced in a study of OX40 agonist ivuxolimab in advanced cancers. The library was produced with the immunoSEQ multiplex PCR assay. The immuneACCESS repertoire file appears here via TCRdb, limited to in-frame rearrangements. These files lack a portion of the clones; in checked studies, under half of the deficit traces to unresolved V genes, and the cause of the others is not known. For this sample there are around 6,000 clones; around 80% appear just once. The top ten hold approximately 25% of the sample. The material sequenced was CD4+ or CD8+ T cells sorted from blood, taken in a trial of the OX40 agonist ivuxolimab. Receptors were obtained from an adult with an advanced solid tumor such as melanoma, head and neck, liver or kidney cancer.

A few counts support this clone. This chain uses TRBV21-1 with TRBJ2-7. TRBV21-1 is a known pseudogene. The CDR3 consists of 15 residues. For the CDR3, the DNA is TGTGCCAGCAGCAAAGAGCAGGGGGGAGGGATTGAGCAGTACTTC. It encodes CASSKEQGGGIEQYF.

The chain links TRBV7-2 to TRBJ2-3, with 8 bases aligning to TRBD2. The germline gives CDR1 SGHTA, CDR2 FQGNSA. The V segment lost 2 bases and the J segment 1 base; nucleotides outside the gene matches: 8. This CDR3 contains 17 residues. CDR3 sequence reads: CASSLSASGWGTDTQYF. The CDR3 DNA follows: TGTGCCAGCAGCTTATCGGCTAGCGGGTGGGGCACAGATACGCAGTATTTT.

V and J are TRBV7-3 and TRBJ2-5; 8 bases align to TRBD1. The CDR3 spans 15 residues. Looked up from germline, CDR1 is SGHTA and CDR2 is FQGTGA. V trimming: 2 bases; J trimming: 4 bases; junction bases outside the gene matches: 6. CDR3: CASSLGSGQGETQYF. CDR3 nucleotides: TGTGCCAGCAGCTTAGGGTCCGGACAGGGAGAGACCCAGTACTTC. The full variable domain, rest sourced from reference TRBV7-3 and TRBJ2-5, is GAGVSQTPSNKVTEKGKYVELRCDPISGHTALYWYRQSLGQGPEFLIYFQGTGAADDSGLPNDRFFAVRPEGSVSTLKIQRTERGDSAVYLCASSLGSGQGETQYFGPGTRLLVL.

This clone has more than one count but fewer than ten. The rearrangement links TRBV28 to TRBJ1-3, with D uncertain. CDR1 and CDR2 from the germline V gene are MDHEN and SYDVKM. CDR3 size: 12 residues. The V end was cut by 6 bases, the J end by 6 bases, with 9 bases between. CDR3: CASRRRENTIYF. CDR3 in DNA: TGTGCCAGCAGAAGGAGGGAAAACACCATATATTTT.

The V gene is TRBV6-1, the J gene TRBJ2-2, with unresolved D. The germline V gene encodes CDR1 MNHNS and CDR2 SASEGT. Trimming removed 3 bases from V and 3 bases from J, with 5 bases in between. CDR3 length: 13 amino acids. DNA for the CDR3: TGTGCCAGCAGTGAGGGCGACACCGGGGAGCTGTTTTTT. It translates to CASSEGDTGELFF.

V usage is TRBV11-2 and J usage is TRBJ1-5; D remains unclear. Between the trimmed V and J ends, which lost 5 bases and 4 bases, there was a span of 12 bases. The germline V gene encodes CDR1 SGHAT and CDR2 FQNNGV. The CDR3 covers 14 residues. The CDR3 protein is CASSEAGTNQPQHF. CDR3 bases: TGTGCCAGCAGCGAAGCCGGTACAAATCAGCCCCAGCATTTT.

This rearrangement joins TRBV4-2 to TRBJ2-1; D uncertain. The V end lost 2 bases, the J end lost 3 bases, and 8 bases lay between the germline ends. CDR1 and CDR2 from the germline V gene are LGHNA and YNFKEQ. The CDR3 contains 14 residues. CDR3 coding DNA: TGTGCCAGCAGCCAAAAGGTGGGCTACAATGAGCAGTTCTTC. It translates to CASSQKVGYNEQFF.

This sequence joins TRBV25-1 and TRBJ2-5; D is ambiguous. The CDR3 covers 13 residues. Deletions cut 2 bases from V and 4 bases from J, with 8 bases between. From germline, CDR1 is MGHDK and CDR2 SYGVNS. Here the CDR3 reads CASSEPPGETQYF. In DNA, the CDR3 is TGTGCCAGCAGTGAACCCCCGGGAGAGACCCAGTACTTC.

The chain combines TRBV25-1 with TRBJ2-7; 12 nucleotides match TRBD2. V shed 6 bases, J shed 5 bases, and the junction held 8 bases outside the gene matches. Germline V lookup: CDR1 MGHDK, CDR2 SYGVNS. The CDR3 length is 15 residues. DNA of the CDR3: TGTGCCAGCAGCCTGGGACTAGCGGGCAGGGACGAGCAGTACTTC. The encoded protein is CASSLGLAGRDEQYF.

The chain joins TRBV5-6 to TRBJ1-5; D unresolved. Germline loops: CDR1 SGHDT, CDR2 YYEEEE. The CDR3 contains 12 residues. V gave up 0 bases and J gave up 6 bases, with 4 bases separating them. The CDR3 reads CASSLGSQPQHF. Here the CDR3 DNA reads TGTGCCAGCAGCTTGGGGAGTCAGCCCCAGCATTTT.

This clone was seen just once. V gene TRBV10-3 combines with J gene TRBJ1-5, with 10 bases fitting TRBD1. Per germline, CDR1 ENHRY and CDR2 SYGVKD. The V and J ends lost 4 bases and 3 bases, in that order; junction bases with no gene match: 3. This CDR3 is 15 amino acids long. Written as DNA, the CDR3 is TGTGCCATCAGTGGAGGACAGGGGGTCAATCAGCCCCAGCATTTT. Amino acids: CAISGGQGVNQPQHF.

This chain links TRBV2 with TRBJ1-2; possibly TRBD1 for D (6 bases). The CDR3 covers 13 residues. Per the germline V gene, CDR1 is SNHLY and CDR2 is FYNNEI. V lost 3 bases, J lost 2 bases, and 7 bases lay in between. The CDR3 bases are TGTGCCAGCAGTGAGGGGACAAACTATGGCTACACCTTC. Amino acid sequence: CASSEGTNYGYTF.

This clone appeared once. The chain is built from TRBV27 and TRBJ2-1, with 7 bases aligning to TRBD2. V dropped 3 bases and J dropped 0; count of bases not matched to a gene: 8. There are 17 residues in the CDR3. Germline CDR1 and CDR2: MNHEY and SMNVEV (reference sequence). This CDR3 is CASSLSPSGSSYNEQFF. The CDR3 DNA follows: TGTGCCAGCAGTTTGTCCCCTAGCGGCAGCTCCTACAATGAGCAGTTCTTC.

The chain carries TRBV10-3 and TRBJ2-7, with TRBD1 as a possible D gene (6 bases). V shed 4 bases and J shed 4 bases, with 23 bases lying between them. Germline V gives CDR1 ENHRY, CDR2 SYGVKD. The length of the CDR3 is 17 residues. The CDR3 DNA is TGTGCCATCAGTGCCTTGACTGAGGAGAGGACAGTGTACGAGCAGTACTTC. Translated: CAISALTEERTVYEQYF.

The chain couples TRBV10-1 to TRBJ2-7; D may be TRBD2 (5 bases). The germline gives CDR1 WNHNN, CDR2 SYGVQD (reference sequence). With 5 bases removed from V and 2 bases from J, the gap between germline ends came to 13 bases. The CDR3 runs 14 residues. DNA for the CDR3: TGCGCCAGCAGTCAGGAGGATGGCACCTACGAGCAGTACTTC. Translation: CASSQEDGTYEQYF.

This clone was observed a single time. This chain uses TRBV29-1 with TRBJ1-2; tentative D call: TRBD1 (6 bases). The V end lost 7 bases, the J end lost 4 bases, and 10 bases lay between the germline ends. This CDR3 spans 11 amino acids. The V gene's germline CDR1 is SQVTM and CDR2 ANQGSEA. CDR3 in DNA: TGCAGCGCCCTGGACAGCTATGGCTACACCTTC. Its protein is CSALDSYGYTF.

This clone was recorded a few times. The chain joins TRBV2 to TRBJ1-2, with D maybe TRBD1 (5 bases). The germline V gene encodes CDR1 SNHLY and CDR2 FYNNEI. The germline V and J ends were trimmed by 6 bases and 5 bases, with 13 bases remaining between them. The CDR3 loop spans 13 amino acids. The CDR3 region is CASSGTDAYGYTF. The CDR3 DNA sequence: TGTGCCAGCAGCGGGACGGATGCTTATGGCTACACCTTC.

The chain employs TRBV9 and TRBJ2-1, with D hard to call. The V gene lost 4 bases and the J gene lost 0 bases, with 14 bases spanning the gap. Germline V lookup: CDR1 SGDLS, CDR2 YYNGEE. The CDR3 loop spans 16 amino acids. The CDR3: CASSPPDRNSYNEQFF. CDR3 DNA: TGTGCCAGCAGCCCTCCGGACCGCAACTCCTACAATGAGCAGTTCTTC.

The chain is built from TRBV6-5 and TRBJ2-7; D is undetermined. CDR1 and CDR2 (germline): MNHEY, SVGAGI. The V end was cut by 2 bases, the J end by 2 bases, with 10 bases between. This CDR3 spans 14 amino acids. This chain's CDR3 is CASSYDTGPYEQYF. CDR3 nucleotides: TGTGCCAGCAGTTACGACACGGGTCCCTACGAGCAGTACTTC.

This clone was recorded only once. The chain joins TRBV7-8 to TRBJ2-7; perhaps D is TRBD1 or TRBD2 (5 bases each). V lost 3 bases and J 0 bases, leaving 12 bases between the germline ends. CDR1 and CDR2 (germline): SGHVS, FQNEAQ. This CDR3 is 15 amino acids long. CDR3 nucleotides: TGTGCCAGCAGCTTGGGACCCGAGGGCTCCTACGAGCAGTACTTC. It is translated as CASSLGPEGSYEQYF.

This rearrangement joins TRBV27 to TRBJ1-1; 10 positions agree with TRBD1. The CDR3 spans 14 residues. The V gene end was trimmed by 3 bases and the J gene end by 3 bases; junction bases not matched to a gene: 1. CDR1 is MNHEY and CDR2 is SMNVEV in the germline V gene (reference sequence). The CDR3 loop reads CASSLGTGDTEAFF. The CDR3 DNA reads TGTGCCAGCAGTTTGGGGACAGGGGACACTGAAGCTTTCTTT.

This clone is deemed large. Within the sample, other DNA sequences also encode this same CDR3. The chain employs TRBV29-1 and TRBJ2-1; D might be TRBD2 (5 bases). This CDR3 is 11 amino acids long. The germline V and J ends were trimmed by 1 base and 7 bases, with 5 bases remaining between them. Germline V gives CDR1 SQVTM, CDR2 ANQGSEA. As DNA, the CDR3 is TGCAGCGTTGAAGCGGGGAATGAGCAGTTCTTC. It encodes CSVEAGNEQFF.

The CDR3 loop reads CASSQTTRQHANNEQFF. The CDR3 nucleotides read TGTGCCAGCAGCCAAACGACCCGCCAACACGCAAACAATGAGCAGTTCTTC. The genes are TRBV4-2 and TRBJ2-1; no firm D call. V was cut by 2 bases and J by 5 bases, with 19 bases left in between. CDR1 is LGHNA and CDR2 is YNFKEQ in the germline V gene. The CDR3 sequence is 17 residues long.

This rearrangement joins TRBV27 to TRBJ2-1; the match to TRBD1 covers 8 bases. The CDR3 sequence is 15 residues long. CDR1 is MNHEY and CDR2 is SMNVEV in the germline V gene (reference sequence). The trim removed 3 bases at V and 7 bases at J, leaving 8 bases unmatched. CDR3 DNA sequence: TGTGCCAGCAGTTTGGGCAGGGGGCGTAGAAATGAGCAGTTCTTC. The encoded protein is CASSLGRGRRNEQFF.

The chain couples TRBV6-5 to TRBJ2-7; D unclear. The CDR3 covers 13 residues. CDR1 is MNHEY and CDR2 is SVGAGI in the germline V gene. V lost 5 bases and J 3 bases, leaving 11 bases between the germline ends. CDR3 DNA: TGTGCCAGCAGTAGACCGAATAACTACGAGCAGTACTTC. Translating it yields CASSRPNNYEQYF.